This T cell receptor beta chain was found in a study of cytomegalovirus exposure and HLA in healthy donors. With 60 Vbeta and 13 Jbeta primers, the PCR was carried out. Clones were read by immunoSEQ multiplex PCR, and TCRdb kept only the in-frame ones, dropping some. The sample includes over 90,000 clones, 60% to 80% of them seen just once. This clone is medium-sized by share. Its antigen is as yet unknown. The CDR3 loop spans 16 amino acids. Germline V gives CDR1 MGHRA, CDR2 YSYEKL. The trim removed 5 bases at V and 9 bases at J, leaving 15 bases unmatched. Study results and caveats: Reports indicated that the classifier achieved high specificity and sensitivity in diagnosing cytomegalovirus status.

This sequence joins TRBV4-1 and TRBJ2-1, with 8 bases lining up with TRBD2. The sequencing input was PBMCs. This sequence was found in a male donor in good health and CMV-seropositive. This CDR3 reads CASSSRLATERGEQFF. In DNA form, the CDR3 reads TGCGCCAGCAGCTCTCGACTAGCGACCGAGCGGGGTGAGCAGTTCTTC.